This T cell receptor beta chain was profiled in a study of T cell repertoires in cytomegalovirus infection. About the research overall: Indications of both CMV infection and matching HLA type were provided by public TCR beta signatures. Study-level results: CMV-specific TCR beta clonotypes restricted by HLA-C dominated the ex vivo response.

TCRdb recomputed calls from the reads with MiXCR, one row per CDR3 protein. Of 80,000 to 130,000 distinct CDR3 sequences detected, roughly a quarter appear once; the ten largest clones hold roughly two fifths. As regards this clonotype: Its antigen remains unknown.

The sequencing input was CD8+ T cells from PBMCs. The sequence derives from a human donor in good health (CMV status not recorded). Some clones in this sample may be carry-over from other donors' samples.

The CDR3 loop reads CASSPASGSSYEQYF. CDR3 DNA: TGTGCCAGCAGCCCTGCTAGCGGGAGTTCGTACGAGCAGTACTTC. The gene calls are TRBV6-8 and TRBJ2-7; TRBD2 agrees at 10 bases. In germline, CDR1 is MNHGY, CDR2 SAAAGT. This CDR3 is 15 amino acids long. The J segment lost 4 bases and the V segment lost 6 bases, leaving 9 bases of the junction unmatched.